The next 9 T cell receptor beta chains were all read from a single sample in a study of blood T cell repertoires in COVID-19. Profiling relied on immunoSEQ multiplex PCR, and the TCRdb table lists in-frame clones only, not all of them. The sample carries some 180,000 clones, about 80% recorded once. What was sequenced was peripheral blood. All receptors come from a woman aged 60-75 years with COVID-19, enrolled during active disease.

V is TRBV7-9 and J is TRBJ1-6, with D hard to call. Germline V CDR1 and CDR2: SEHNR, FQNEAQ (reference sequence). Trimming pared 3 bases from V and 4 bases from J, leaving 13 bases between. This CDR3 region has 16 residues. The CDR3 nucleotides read TGTGCCAGCAGCTTTGGAGGGAATGGATATAATTCACCCCTCCACTTT. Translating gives CASSFGGNGYNSPLHF.

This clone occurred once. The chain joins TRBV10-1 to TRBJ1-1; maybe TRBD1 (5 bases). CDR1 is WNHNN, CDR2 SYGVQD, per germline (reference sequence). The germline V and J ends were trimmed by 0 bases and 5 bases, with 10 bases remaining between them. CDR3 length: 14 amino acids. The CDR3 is CASSESWGDTEAFF. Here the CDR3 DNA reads TGCGCCAGCAGTGAGTCGTGGGGGGATACTGAAGCTTTCTTT.

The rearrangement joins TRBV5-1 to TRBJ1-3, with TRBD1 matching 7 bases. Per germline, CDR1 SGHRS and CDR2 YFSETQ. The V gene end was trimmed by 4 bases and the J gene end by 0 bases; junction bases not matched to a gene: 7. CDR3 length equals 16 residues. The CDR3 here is CASSIGQASSGNTIYF. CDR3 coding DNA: TGCGCCAGCAGCATAGGACAGGCAAGCTCTGGAAACACCATATATTTT. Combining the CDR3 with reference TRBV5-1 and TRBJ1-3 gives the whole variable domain KAGVTQTPRYLIKTRGQQVTLSCSPISGHRSVSWYQQTPGQGLQFLFEYFSETQRNKGNFPGRFSGRQFSNSRSEMNVSTLELGDSALYLCASSIGQASSGNTIYFGEGSWLTVV.

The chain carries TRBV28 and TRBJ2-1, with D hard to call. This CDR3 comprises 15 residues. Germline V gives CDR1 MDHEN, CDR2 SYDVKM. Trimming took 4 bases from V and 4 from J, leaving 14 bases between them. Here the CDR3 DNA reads TGTGCCAGCAGTTCAGTTCCCCGTTCGTACAATGAGCAGTTCTTC. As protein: CASSSVPRSYNEQFF.

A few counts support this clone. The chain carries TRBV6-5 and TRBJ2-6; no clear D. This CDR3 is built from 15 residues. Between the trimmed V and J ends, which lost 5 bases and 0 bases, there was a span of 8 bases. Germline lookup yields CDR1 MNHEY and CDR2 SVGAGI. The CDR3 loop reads CASSTSFSGANVLTF. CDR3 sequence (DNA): TGTGCCAGCAGTACTTCCTTCTCTGGGGCCAACGTCCTGACTTTC.

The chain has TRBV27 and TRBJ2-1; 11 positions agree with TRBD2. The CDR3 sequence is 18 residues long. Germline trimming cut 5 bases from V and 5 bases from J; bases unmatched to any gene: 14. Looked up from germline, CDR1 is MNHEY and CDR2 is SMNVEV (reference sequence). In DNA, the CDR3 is TGTGCCAGCAGTCCTCTCGTTGTAGCGGGAGGGTTTAACAATGAGCAGTTCTTC. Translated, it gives CASSPLVVAGGFNNEQFF.

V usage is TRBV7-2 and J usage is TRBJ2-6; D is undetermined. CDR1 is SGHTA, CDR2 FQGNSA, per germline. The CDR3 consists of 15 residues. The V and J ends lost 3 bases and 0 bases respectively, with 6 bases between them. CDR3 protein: CASSFTVSGANVLTF. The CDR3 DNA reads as TGTGCCAGCAGCTTTACTGTCTCTGGGGCCAACGTCCTGACTTTC.

CDR3 amino acids: CASSAGQFHSGNTIYF. The DNA of the CDR3 is TGTGCCAGTAGTGCGGGACAGTTTCACTCTGGAAACACCATATATTTT. The rearrangement uses TRBV19 and TRBJ1-3; 7 nucleotides line up with TRBD1. The CDR3 spans 16 residues. The germline V gene encodes CDR1 LNHDA and CDR2 SQIVND (reference sequence). Unmatched junction bases numbered 7, after V lost 5 bases and J lost 0 bases.

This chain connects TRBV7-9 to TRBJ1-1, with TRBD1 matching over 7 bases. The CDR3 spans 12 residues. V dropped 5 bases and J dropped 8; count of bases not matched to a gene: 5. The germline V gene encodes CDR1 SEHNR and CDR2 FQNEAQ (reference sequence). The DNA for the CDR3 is TGTGCCAGCAGCGCTGACAGGGTCGAAGCTTTCTTT. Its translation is CASSADRVEAFF.